This T cell receptor (beta chain) came from a study of cytomegalovirus exposure and HLA in healthy donors. Study observations and caveats: As a later analysis revealed, most CMV-associated TCR beta chains appeared HLA-restricted. The study reported that TCR beta sequences accurately predicted HLA-A and HLA-B alleles in most subjects. Other equally common chains were less clonally expanded than HLA-associated TCR beta chains, a later analysis showed.

Use of 60 Vbeta and 13 Jbeta primers characterized the PCR. The repertoire was sequenced with immunoSEQ multiplex PCR; TCRdb's copy has only in-frame clones and lacks some. The sample includes more than 80,000 clones, roughly 82% seen only once; the top ten take roughly 1.6%. In regard to this clone: The target antigen is unknown.

Likely unrecorded immune exposures existed in these nominally healthy donors. The CDR3 spans 14 residues. Germline-derived CDR1 and CDR2 are SGHAT and FQNNGV. V shed 5 bases and J shed 7 bases, with 15 bases lying between them. V usage is TRBV11-2 and J usage is TRBJ2-1; D not resolved. Sequences were obtained from PBMCs. This clonotype originated in a man aged 50 or older in good health and CMV-seronegative. CDR3 coding DNA: TGTGCCAGCAGCGCTGGTCGGTCCTGGAATGAGCAGTTCTTC. This encodes CASSAGRSWNEQFF.